The clone carrying this TCR beta chain turned up a few times. What it binds is unknown. Each CDR3 protein is one row after TCRdb ran MiXCR on the 5' RACE reads. The repertoire includes 87,000 or so distinct CDR3 sequences, around 15% of them detected once, and under 8% sits in the top ten. The ends lost 5 bases at V and 6 bases at J; junction bases unmatched: 8. The CDR3 is made up of 14 amino acids. Germline values: CDR1 GTSNPN, CDR2 SVGIG (reference sequence). The sample is drawn from a study of early T cells in non-severe SARS-CoV-2 infection. General study results and limits: Matching results from VDJdb favored anti-spike CD8 responses, leaving private and CD4 specificities undetected.

The chain carries TRBV30 and TRBJ2-3, with 10 bases fitting TRBD1. This TCR came from an adult who was a healthcare worker with PCR-confirmed SARS-CoV-2 infection or an uninfected control (not recorded which). Sequencing used whole blood. In nucleotides, the CDR3 is TGTGCCTGGGGGGACAGGGGCCCCTTGGATACGCAGTATTTT. Amino acids: CAWGDRGPLDTQYF. Using reference TRBV30 and TRBJ2-3 for the parts outside the CDR3, the full variable domain is SQTIHQWPATLVQPVGSPLSLECTVEGTSNPNLYWYRQAAGRGLQLLFYSVGIGQISSEVPQNLSASRPQDRQFILSSKKLLLSDSGFYLCAWGDRGPLDTQYFGPGTRLTVL.